This T cell receptor (beta chain) stems from a study of blood T cell repertoires in COVID-19. The overall study: Samples of COVID-19 (acute and convalescent) were obtained from the United States, Italy and Spain.

CDR1 and CDR2 from the germline V gene are KGHDR and SFDVKD. The ends lost 7 bases at V and 4 bases at J; junction bases unmatched: 4. The CDR3 spans 14 residues. Original methodology: Researchers report that nucleated cell counts were estimated from reference gene primer amplification. Assay: immunoSEQ multiplex PCR; the TCRdb copy retains only in-frame clones and omits some. The DNA gave D and trimming, while V, J and clone size come from that table. This table holds 150,000 to 200,000 clones, 79% found once. Sequenced input: peripheral blood. This receptor was obtained from a man in his fifties or sixties with active or convalescent COVID-19. The chain links TRBV24-1 to TRBJ2-1, with 9 nucleotides matching TRBD2. The CDR3 DNA reads TGTGCCACCAGGGCTAGCGGGACATACAATGAGCAGTTCTTC. Translation: CATRASGTYNEQFF.